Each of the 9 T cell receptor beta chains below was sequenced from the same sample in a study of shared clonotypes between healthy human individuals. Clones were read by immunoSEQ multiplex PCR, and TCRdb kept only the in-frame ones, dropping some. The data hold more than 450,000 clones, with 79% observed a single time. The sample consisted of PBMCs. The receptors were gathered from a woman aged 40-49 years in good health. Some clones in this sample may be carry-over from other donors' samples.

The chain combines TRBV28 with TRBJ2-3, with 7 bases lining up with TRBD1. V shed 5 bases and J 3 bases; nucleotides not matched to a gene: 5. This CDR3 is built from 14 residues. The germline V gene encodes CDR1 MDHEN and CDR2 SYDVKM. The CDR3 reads CASSVQTGTDTQYF. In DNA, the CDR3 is TGTGCCAGCAGTGTCCAGACAGGGACAGATACGCAGTATTTT.

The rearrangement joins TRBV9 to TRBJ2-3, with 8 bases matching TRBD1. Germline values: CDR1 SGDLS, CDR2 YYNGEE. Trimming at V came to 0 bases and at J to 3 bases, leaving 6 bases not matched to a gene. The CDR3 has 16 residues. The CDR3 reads CASSVGQGAVTDTQYF. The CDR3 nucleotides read TGTGCCAGCAGCGTAGGGCAGGGGGCGGTAACAGATACGCAGTATTTT.

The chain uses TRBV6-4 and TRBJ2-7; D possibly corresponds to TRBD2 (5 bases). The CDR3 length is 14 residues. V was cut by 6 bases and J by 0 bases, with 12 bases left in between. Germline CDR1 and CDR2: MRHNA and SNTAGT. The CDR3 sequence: CASSPSRTSYEQYF. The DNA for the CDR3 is TGTGCCAGCAGCCCTAGCAGGACCTCCTACGAGCAGTACTTC.

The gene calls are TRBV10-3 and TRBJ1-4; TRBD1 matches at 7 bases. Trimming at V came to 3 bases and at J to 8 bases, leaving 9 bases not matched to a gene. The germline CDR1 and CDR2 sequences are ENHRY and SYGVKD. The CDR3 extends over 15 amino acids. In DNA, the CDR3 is TGTGCCATCAGTGAAACCGGGACAGTGGGGGAAAAACTGTTTTTT. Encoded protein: CAISETGTVGEKLFF.

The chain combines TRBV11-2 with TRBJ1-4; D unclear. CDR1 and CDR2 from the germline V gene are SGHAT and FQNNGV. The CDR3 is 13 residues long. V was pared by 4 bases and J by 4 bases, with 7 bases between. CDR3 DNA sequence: TGTGCCAGCAGCTCTGCGATTAATGAAAAACTGTTTTTT. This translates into CASSSAINEKLFF.

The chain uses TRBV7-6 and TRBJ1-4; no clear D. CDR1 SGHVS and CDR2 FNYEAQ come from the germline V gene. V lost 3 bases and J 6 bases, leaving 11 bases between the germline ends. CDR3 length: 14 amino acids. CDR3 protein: CASSFQGSYEKLFF. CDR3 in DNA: TGTGCCAGCAGCTTTCAAGGCAGTTATGAAAAACTGTTTTTT.

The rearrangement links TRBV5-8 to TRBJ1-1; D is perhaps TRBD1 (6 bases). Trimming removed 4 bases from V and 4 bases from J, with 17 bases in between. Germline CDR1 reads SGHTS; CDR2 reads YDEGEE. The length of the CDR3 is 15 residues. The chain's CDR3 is CASSRRGGSATEAFF. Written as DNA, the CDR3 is TGTGCCAGCAGCCGCAGGGGAGGTTCGGCCACTGAAGCTTTCTTT.

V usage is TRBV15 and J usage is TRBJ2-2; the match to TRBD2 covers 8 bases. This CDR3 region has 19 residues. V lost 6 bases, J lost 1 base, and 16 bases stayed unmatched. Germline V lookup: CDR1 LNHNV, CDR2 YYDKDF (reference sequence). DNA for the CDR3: TGTGCCACCAGTGGGGTTTGGCTAGCGGGTAAAGGGAACACCGGGGAGCTGTTTTTT. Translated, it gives CATSGVWLAGKGNTGELFF.

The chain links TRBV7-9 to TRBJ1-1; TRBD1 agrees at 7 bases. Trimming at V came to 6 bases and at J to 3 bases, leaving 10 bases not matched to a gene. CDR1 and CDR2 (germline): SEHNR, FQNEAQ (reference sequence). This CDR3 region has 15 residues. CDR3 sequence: CASSPWTGKYTEAFF. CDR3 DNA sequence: TGTGCCAGCAGTCCGTGGACAGGAAAATACACTGAAGCTTTCTTT.